These 23 T cell receptor beta chains were all obtained from the same sample, sequenced in a study of blood T cell repertoires in COVID-19. Method: immunoSEQ multiplex PCR; TCRdb's copy keeps in-frame clones and lacks some. Here the sample spans just over 150,000 clones, 80% to 95% being singletons. Specimen: peripheral blood. The receptors originated from a woman between 45 and 60 years old with acute or convalescent COVID-19.

This chain joins TRBV5-4 and TRBJ2-1; maybe TRBD1 (5 bases). This CDR3 region has 12 residues. V was pared by 0 bases and J by 8 bases, with 6 bases between. Per the germline V gene, CDR1 is SGHNT and CDR2 is YYREEE (reference sequence). The CDR3 region has the DNA TGTGCCAGCAGCTTGGTAGGGGATGAGCAGTTCTTC. Its protein is CASSLVGDEQFF.

This chain uses TRBV20-1 with TRBJ1-1; a weak D match, TRBD1 (6 bases). The V end lost 6 bases, the J end lost 1 base, and 6 bases lay between the germline ends. This CDR3 has 11 amino acids. Germline V CDR1 and CDR2: DFQATT, SNEGSKA (reference sequence). CDR3 DNA: TGCAGTGCCAGGGGGAACACTGAAGCTTTCTTT. The encoded protein is CSARGNTEAFF.

The J gene is TRBJ1-1, the V gene TRBV7-3; weak D call: TRBD1 (5 bases). The CDR3 loop spans 14 amino acids. Germline V gene lookup returns CDR1 SGHTA and CDR2 FQGTGA. With 3 bases removed from V and 3 bases from J, the gap between germline ends came to 11 bases. The CDR3 sequence: CASSFILGDTEAFF. The CDR3 DNA follows: TGTGCCAGCAGCTTTATCCTAGGGGACACTGAAGCTTTCTTT.

The chain uses TRBV2 and TRBJ1-6; D might be TRBD1 (6 bases). Trimming removed 4 bases from V and 10 bases from J, with 14 bases in between. Germline CDR1 is SNHLY and CDR2 is FYNNEI. CDR3 length: 14 residues. In nucleotides, the CDR3 is TGTGCCAGCAGTGGGGAGGGGGTCGGCTCACCCCTCCACTTT. It encodes CASSGEGVGSPLHF.

V usage is TRBV11-1 and J usage is TRBJ1-1, with a possible D match to TRBD1 (6 bases). Germline V CDR1 and CDR2: SGHAT, FQDESV (reference sequence). V was pared by 4 bases and J by 1 base, with 7 bases between. The CDR3 extends over 13 amino acids. CDR3 DNA: TGTGCCAGCAGCTCCAGGGGGAACACTGAAGCTTTCTTT. Protein product: CASSSRGNTEAFF. The whole variable domain, remainder taken from reference TRBV11-1 and TRBJ1-1, is EAEVAQSPRYKITEKSQAVAFWCDPISGHATLYWYRQILGQGPELLVQFQDESVVDDSQLPKDRFSAERLKGVDSTLKIQPAELGDSAMYLCASSSRGNTEAFFGQGTRLTVV.

The chain carries TRBV25-1 and TRBJ2-3, with unresolved D. Trimming stripped 2 bases from V and 8 bases from J, with 14 bases between. The CDR3 sequence is 14 residues long. Germline loops: CDR1 MGHDK, CDR2 SYGVNS. Here the CDR3 DNA reads TGTGCCAGCAGTGAACAGGCCCTCGTCGGTACGCAGTATTTT. Its protein product is CASSEQALVGTQYF.

The genes are TRBV30 and TRBJ1-1, with D tentatively TRBD1 (5 bases). V was shortened by 4 bases and J by 8 bases, with 11 bases between the two germline ends. The CDR3 length is 11 residues. The V gene's germline CDR1 is GTSNPN and CDR2 SVGIG (reference sequence). CDR3 region: CAWNDRTEAFF. The CDR3 DNA follows: TGTGCCTGGAATGATCGGACAGAAGCTTTCTTT.

The rearrangement joins TRBV9 to TRBJ1-6; possibly TRBD1 for D (6 bases). Germline V gives CDR1 SGDLS, CDR2 YYNGEE. The CDR3 has 15 amino acids. The V gene lost 0 bases and the J gene lost 7 bases, with 11 bases spanning the gap. The CDR3 DNA follows: TGTGCCAGCAGCGTAGGGGGACAACACAATTCACCCCTCCACTTT. It codes for CASSVGGQHNSPLHF.

The CDR3 DNA is TGTGCCAGCAGTTTTGGGCCGGGACAGGGGTCATCCAATGAAAAACTGTTTTTT. Residues: CASSFGPGQGSSNEKLFF. This rearrangement joins TRBV28 to TRBJ1-4; 10 bases agree with TRBD1. There are 18 residues in the CDR3. Germline V gene sequence: CDR1 MDHEN, CDR2 SYDVKM. V lost 3 bases to trimming and J lost 5 bases; unmatched junction nucleotides: 12.

This chain connects TRBV18 to TRBJ1-5; D unclear. This CDR3 is built from 15 residues. V lost 1 base and J lost 8, with 15 bases in between. Germline V gives CDR1 KGHSH, CDR2 LQKENI. In nucleotides, the CDR3 is TGTGCCAGCTCACCACGAAGCGGCCCATGGGAGCCCCAGCATTTT. Its translation is CASSPRSGPWEPQHF. Together with reference TRBV18 and TRBJ1-5, the CDR3 gives the full variable domain: NAGVMQNPRHLVRRRGQEARLRCSPMKGHSHVYWYRQLPEEGLKFMVYLQKENIIDESGMPKERFSAEFPKEGPSILRIQQVVRGDSAAYFCASSPRSGPWEPQHFGDGTRLSIL.

The chain combines TRBV2 with TRBJ1-2; no firm D call. CDR3 length: 14 amino acids. The V end was cut by 6 bases, the J end by 1 base, with 12 bases between. CDR1 SNHLY and CDR2 FYNNEI come from the germline V gene. The chain's CDR3 is CASRGSPYNYGYTF. Written as DNA, the CDR3 is TGTGCCAGCAGGGGCTCCCCTTATAACTATGGCTACACCTTC.

The chain couples TRBV7-8 to TRBJ1-1, with D possibly matching TRBD1 (5 bases). The CDR3 consists of 18 residues. Germline assignment: CDR1 SGHVS and CDR2 FQNEAQ. V was trimmed by 4 bases and J by 1 base, leaving 22 bases between them. The CDR3 DNA reads as TGTGCCAGCAGCTCCATTGGGACCCTGGGAGGAGAGAACACTGAAGCTTTCTTT. Amino acid sequence: CASSSIGTLGGENTEAFF.

This clone was found once. The chain employs TRBV24-1 and TRBJ1-5, with TRBD1 identical over 9 bases. Germline V CDR1 and CDR2: KGHDR, SFDVKD. There are 15 residues in the CDR3. After removal of 5 bases from V and 2 bases from J, the junction contained 3 bases not matched to a gene. The CDR3 DNA is TGTGCCACCAGTGGGGACAGGGTGGGCAATCAGCCCCAGCATTTT. Translating gives CATSGDRVGNQPQHF.

J is TRBJ1-1 and V is TRBV6-5; D is uncertain. V was cut by 5 bases and J by 9 bases, with 10 bases left in between. The germline V gene encodes CDR1 MNHEY and CDR2 SVGAGI. The length of the CDR3 is 11 residues. This chain's CDR3 is CASSIRGQAFF. DNA of the CDR3: TGTGCCAGCAGTATACGGGGTCAAGCTTTCTTT.

The chain carries TRBV7-6 and TRBJ1-1, with D maybe TRBD1 (6 bases). Trimming took 3 bases from V and 5 from J, leaving 16 bases between them. The V gene's germline CDR1 is SGHVS and CDR2 FNYEAQ. The CDR3 length is 15 residues. CDR3: CASSLTTGERTEAFF. CDR3 DNA sequence: TGTGCCAGCAGCTTGACGACAGGAGAGAGAACTGAAGCTTTCTTT. Full variable domain (outside the CDR3, taken from reference TRBV7-6 and TRBJ1-1): GAGVSQSPRYKVTKRGQDVALRCDPISGHVSLYWYRQALGQGPEFLTYFNYEAQQDKSGLPNDRFSAERPEGSISTLTIQRTEQRDSAMYRCASSLTTGERTEAFFGQGTRLTVV.

The chain joins TRBV10-2 to TRBJ2-1; 7 positions match TRBD1. The ends lost 6 bases at V and 6 bases at J; junction bases unmatched: 5. Germline V gene data show CDR1 as WSHSY and CDR2 as SAAADI. The CDR3 spans 13 residues. The CDR3 loop reads CASRSGQFNEQFF. The CDR3 nucleotides are TGCGCCAGCAGGTCGGGACAGTTCAATGAGCAGTTCTTC.

The rearrangement links TRBV3-1 (or the pseudogene TRBV3-2) to TRBJ1-2; D possibly corresponds to TRBD1 (5 bases). Trimming removed 8 bases at V and 6 bases at J, with 19 bases between. Germline-derived CDR1 and CDR2 are LGHDT and YNNKEL (reference sequence). The CDR3 runs to 14 residues. The CDR3 region has the DNA TGTGCCAGCCGGGGGTGGGGAGGATTAAATGGCTACACCTTC. It specifies CASRGWGGLNGYTF.

The chain recombines TRBV5-6 with TRBJ2-2; a possible D gene is TRBD2 (5 bases). The ends were cut back, 4 bases at V and 7 bases at J, with 14 bases in the middle. The CDR3 sequence is 14 residues long. CDR1 is SGHDT, CDR2 YYEEEE, per germline. The CDR3 here is CASSPDRADGELFF. The CDR3 nucleotides are TGTGCCAGCAGCCCGGACCGAGCGGACGGGGAGCTGTTTTTT.

The chain recombines TRBV7-2 with TRBJ2-6; a possible D gene is TRBD2 (6 bases). V was shortened by 6 bases and J by 4 bases, with 19 bases between the two germline ends. The germline V gene has CDR1 SGHTA and CDR2 FQGNSA. This CDR3 region has 17 residues. The CDR3 here is CASSPGSGRGGANVLTF. For the CDR3, the DNA is TGTGCCAGCAGTCCGGGATCAGGGCGGGGAGGGGCCAACGTCCTGACTTTC.

This clone has just a few counts. The chain carries TRBV7-2 and TRBJ2-7, with D tentatively TRBD2 (6 bases). V lost 2 bases and J 3 bases, leaving 14 bases between the germline ends. This CDR3 is 15 amino acids long. Germline V gene lookup returns CDR1 SGHTA and CDR2 FQGNSA. The CDR3 protein is CASSLSEISGYEQYF. The CDR3 DNA reads TGTGCCAGCAGCTTATCGGAGATTAGCGGCTACGAGCAGTACTTC. Based on the CDR3 plus reference TRBV7-2 and TRBJ2-7, the full variable domain is GAGVSQSPSNKVTEKGKDVELRCDPISGHTALYWYRQSLGQGLEFLIYFQGNSAPDKSGLPSDRFSAERTGGSVSTLTIQRTQQEDSAVYLCASSLSEISGYEQYFGPGTRLTVT.

The chain uses TRBV3-1 (or the pseudogene TRBV3-2) and TRBJ1-6, with D maybe TRBD1 (6 bases). Trimming shortened V by 7 bases and J by 7 bases, and 11 bases separated the two germline ends. Per germline, CDR1 LGHDT and CDR2 YNNKEL (reference sequence). The length of the CDR3 is 13 residues. The CDR3 reads CASTPRGNSPLHF. The DNA for the CDR3 is TGTGCCAGCACCCCAAGGGGGAATTCACCCCTCCACTTT.

The chain joins TRBV2 to TRBJ2-3; 9 bases fit TRBD2. Losses at the gene ends were 7 bases for V and 5 bases for J; bases not matched to a gene: 13. The V gene's germline CDR1 is SNHLY and CDR2 FYNNEI. CDR3 length: 16 residues. The CDR3 region is CASTSWASGEEDTQYF. The CDR3 bases are TGTGCCAGCACCTCGTGGGCTAGCGGGGAGGAAGATACGCAGTATTTT.

V usage is TRBV11-2 and J usage is TRBJ2-7; D unresolved. Germline values: CDR1 SGHAT, CDR2 FQNNGV. The CDR3 runs 15 residues. The V gene lost 4 bases and the J gene lost 3 bases, with 16 bases spanning the gap. The CDR3 DNA reads as TGTGCCAGCAGCTCCCTCAAGTCGACTGACTACGAGCAGTACTTC. It is translated as CASSSLKSTDYEQYF. Together with reference TRBV11-2 and TRBJ2-7, the CDR3 gives the full variable domain: EAGVAQSPRYKIIEKRQSVAFWCNPISGHATLYWYQQILGQGPKLLIQFQNNGVVDDSQLPKDRFSAERLKGVDSTLKIQPAKLEDSAVYLCASSSLKSTDYEQYFGPGTRLTVT.